In this sample, the clone carrying this T cell receptor (beta chain) is medium-sized. Its antigen is unknown. This entry comes from a study of T and B cells in COVID-19 patients. Multiplex PCR with BIOMED2 TRB-A/B primer pools amplified TRB rearrangements. A single record per CDR3 protein comes from TCRdb applying MiXCR to the multiplex PCR reads. The sample holds under 10,000 distinct CDR3 sequences, over 25% seen once. The CDR3 spans 12 residues. V lost 5 bases and J lost 9; bases outside the gene matches: 3. Study conclusions and caveats: Active COVID-19 showed highly clonal TRB repertoires; recovery showed diversity and richness above healthy donors.

From blood, about 240-550 ng of genomic DNA served as TRB template. This rearrangement joins TRBV12-3 or TRBV12-4 to TRBJ2-2; the match to TRBD2 covers 7 bases. The sequence was obtained from a human donor who had recovered from COVID-19. Material for sequencing was blood. The CDR3 loop reads CASSILARELFF. DNA of the CDR3: TGTGCCAGCAGTATACTAGCGCGGGAGCTGTTTTTT.